This T cell receptor beta chain comes out of a study of T cells after yellow fever vaccination. Looking at the study overall: SMART-Seq v4 Ultra Low Input served to prepare low-cell-number fractions.

Overall study results and limits: At 95% to 97% for CD4 and 70% to 90% for CD8, most primary-vaccination clones showed up again after the booster.

TCRdb ran MiXCR on the 5' RACE reads and lists one entry per CDR3 protein. Among hundreds of thousands of distinct CDR3 sequences, around 12% were seen once, and the ten largest hold about 15%. Trimming took off 2 bases at V and 4 bases at J, with 12 bases between the two ends. This CDR3 has 14 residues. This clonotype has a handful of counts. Its antigen is as yet unknown. The sample was PBMCs, taken on the day of the yellow fever booster vaccination. The chain couples TRBV12-3 or TRBV12-4 to TRBJ2-7; D not resolved. The sequence was obtained from a man aged 30-40 years who received the YFV17D yellow fever vaccine. CDR3 region: CASSLWGLAYEQYF. The DNA for the CDR3 is TGTGCCAGCAGTTTATGGGGTTTGGCTTACGAGCAGTACTTC.